Sequencing of this T cell receptor beta chain was carried out in a study of blood T cell repertoires in COVID-19. Unmatched junction bases numbered 11, after V lost 1 base and J lost 6 bases. Per the germline V gene, CDR1 is MNHNS and CDR2 is SASEGT. CDR3 size: 16 residues. Method: immunoSEQ multiplex PCR; TCRdb's copy keeps in-frame clones and lacks some. The data hold about 160,000 clones, with roughly 78% observed a single time. Sequenced material: peripheral blood. The chain links TRBV6-1 to TRBJ2-5; 7 bases align to TRBD2. This sequence originates from a woman aged 55-69 years with COVID-19, enrolled during active disease. This chain's CDR3 is CASSEEGSGVAKTQYF. The DNA of the CDR3 is TGTGCCAGCAGTGAAGAGGGGAGCGGGGTTGCAAAGACCCAGTACTTC.